What follows are 9 T cell receptor beta chains derived from one specimen sequenced in a study of vaccination effects on CD4 cells after COVID-19. Assay used: immunoSEQ multiplex PCR; TCRdb lists only in-frame clones, some missing. The sample lists 25,000 to 35,000 clones, roughly 76% occurring once. These TCRs are of unknown antigen specificity. Antigen-specific CD4+ T cells were expanded with viral peptide pools in the ViraFEST assay before sequencing. On roughly day 10 of culture, CD4+ T cells were separated out. Of the BNT162b2 and mRNA-1273 vaccines, participants received two doses of one or the other. Sequences were derived from CD4+ T cells from PBMCs cultured with SARS-CoV-2 spike peptides, sampled after COVID-19 vaccination. The source is a human donor who received a COVID-19 vaccine. Some clones in this sample may be carry-over from other donors' samples.

The rearrangement links TRBV27 to TRBJ2-2; no definite D call. Germline V gene lookup returns CDR1 MNHEY and CDR2 SMNVEV (reference sequence). The CDR3 totals 15 residues. Trimming took off 2 bases at V and 4 bases at J, with 11 bases between the two ends. In DNA form, the CDR3 reads TGTGCCAGCAGTTTAACCGGGTGGGTCACCGGGGAGCTGTTTTTT. This sequence encodes CASSLTGWVTGELFF.

This chain connects TRBV7-2 to TRBJ2-2; a possible D gene is TRBD1 (6 bases). This CDR3 has 15 amino acids. Germline values: CDR1 SGHTA, CDR2 FQGNSA. The V gene lost 3 bases and the J gene lost 5 bases, with 13 bases spanning the gap. The CDR3 spells CASSFGQWGTGELFF. CDR3 DNA sequence: TGTGCCAGCAGCTTCGGACAGTGGGGGACCGGGGAGCTGTTTTTT.

This clone was detected a few times. V is TRBV6-2 or TRBV6-3 and J is TRBJ2-1; weak D call: TRBD1 (6 bases). CDR1 is MNHEY and CDR2 is SVGEGT in the germline V gene. Trimming removed 4 bases from V and 4 bases from J, with 17 bases in between. This CDR3 comprises 16 residues. The DNA of the CDR3 is TGTGCCAGCAGTTCCGGGACACGAGGGATATACAATGAGCAGTTCTTC. The encoded protein is CASSSGTRGIYNEQFF.

This clone is a singleton in its sample. The chain couples TRBV18 to TRBJ1-6; 10 bases are shared with TRBD1. The trim removed 3 bases at V and 8 bases at J, leaving 7 bases unmatched. This CDR3 region has 16 residues. Germline CDR1 is KGHSH and CDR2 is LQKENI. The CDR3 is CASSPGTGAVYSPLHF. The DNA for the CDR3 is TGTGCCAGCTCACCTGGGACAGGGGCTGTTTATTCACCCCTCCACTTT.

The chain is built from TRBV7-9 and TRBJ2-2; D not certain. V was shortened by 3 bases and J by 0 bases, with 14 bases between the two germline ends. Germline assignment: CDR1 SEHNR and CDR2 FQNEAQ (reference sequence). This CDR3 spans 17 amino acids. The CDR3 DNA is TGTGCCAGCAGCTTCAGTGGCGGCAACGCGAACACCGGGGAGCTGTTTTTT. Translating gives CASSFSGGNANTGELFF.

The chain joins TRBV5-6 to TRBJ1-1; D not certain. CDR3 size: 12 residues. V lost 3 bases, J lost 5 bases, and 8 bases lay in between. Germline lookup yields CDR1 SGHDT and CDR2 YYEEEE. The CDR3 loop reads CASSWSATEAFF. The CDR3 nucleotides read TGTGCCAGCAGCTGGTCGGCTACTGAAGCTTTCTTT.

V usage is TRBV7-3 and J usage is TRBJ2-3; D might be TRBD2 (6 bases). V was trimmed by 4 bases and J by 1 base, leaving 6 bases between them. There are 13 residues in the CDR3. Germline loops: CDR1 SGHTA, CDR2 FQGTGA. The CDR3 sequence: CASSSSGTDTQYF. The CDR3 coding sequence is TGTGCCAGCAGCTCTAGCGGCACAGATACGCAGTATTTT.

This clone was counted a few times. This sequence joins TRBV19 and TRBJ1-5; 10 bases fit TRBD1. Germline V gives CDR1 LNHDA, CDR2 SQIVND (reference sequence). The CDR3 consists of 16 residues. The ends lost 5 bases at V and 7 bases at J; junction bases unmatched: 11. CDR3 nucleotides: TGTGCCAGTAGTTCAATTCGACAGGGGGCTAACCAGCCCCAGCATTTT. It is translated as CASSSIRQGANQPQHF.

J is TRBJ1-2 and V is TRBV6-5; TRBD1 matches 8 bases. J gave up 4 bases and V 7 bases, and 5 bases lay outside the gene matches. The germline CDR1 and CDR2 sequences are MNHEY and SVGAGI. The CDR3 sequence is 13 residues long. CDR3 nucleotides: TGTGCCAGCATAGGGACAGGACTCTATGGCTACACCTTC. It translates to CASIGTGLYGYTF.